The 25 T cell receptor beta chains below were found in one sample sequenced in a study of control samples from healthy donors and cancer patients. The assay was immunoSEQ multiplex PCR, and TCRdb's table has in-frame clones only and misses some. The sample holds 120,000 to 150,000 clones, roughly 94% seen once. Sequenced material: blood. These receptor sequences come from a man aged 40-49 years in good health.

This clone has a single count. This chain joins TRBV7-2 and TRBJ2-7; a possible D gene is TRBD1 (5 bases). Germline-derived CDR1 and CDR2 are SGHTA and FQGNSA. Deletions cut 2 bases from V and 2 bases from J, with 10 bases between. The CDR3 contains 14 residues. As DNA, the CDR3 is TGTGCCAGCAGCTTATTTGCAGGGACCTACGAGCAGTACTTC. It yields the protein CASSLFAGTYEQYF.

This chain uses TRBV2 with TRBJ1-3; no clear D gene. This CDR3 contains 14 residues. V was clipped by 6 bases and J by 0 bases, with 9 bases between them. CDR1 SNHLY and CDR2 FYNNEI come from the germline V gene. CDR3 sequence (DNA): TGTGCCAGCAGCAAGAGCGGCTCTGGAAACACCATATATTTT. Translation: CASSKSGSGNTIYF. The full variable domain, its missing parts supplied by reference TRBV2 and TRBJ1-3, is EPEVTQTPSHQVTQMGQEVILRCVPISNHLYFYWYRQILGQKVEFLVSFYNNEISEKSEIFDDQFSVERPDGSNFTLKIRSTKLEDSAMYFCASSKSGSGNTIYFGEGSWLTVV.

The chain is built from TRBV6-6 and TRBJ2-4; a possible D gene is TRBD1 (5 bases). V shed 10 bases and J shed 3 bases, with 13 bases lying between them. This CDR3 is 13 amino acids long. Germline values: CDR1 MNHNY, CDR2 SVGAGI (reference sequence). The CDR3 is CATRDSGKNIQYF. CDR3 in DNA: TGTGCCACCAGAGACAGTGGCAAAAACATTCAGTACTTC.

V usage is TRBV4-2 and J usage is TRBJ1-5; TRBD1 agrees at 12 bases. Germline CDR1 and CDR2: LGHNA and YNFKEQ. The J segment lost 2 bases and the V segment lost 4 bases, leaving 9 bases of the junction unmatched. The CDR3 is 18 residues long. As DNA, the CDR3 is TGTGCCAGCAGCCCCCGGGACAGGGGGCGATTTGGCAATCAGCCCCAGCATTTT. It encodes CASSPRDRGRFGNQPQHF.

The V and J genes are TRBV28 and TRBJ1-1, with D perhaps TRBD1 (6 bases). With 3 bases removed from V and 1 base from J, the gap between germline ends came to 9 bases. The CDR3 loop spans 14 amino acids. Germline CDR1 and CDR2: MDHEN and SYDVKM. The CDR3 DNA sequence: TGTGCCAGCAGTTTCGAACAGGGGAACACTGAAGCTTTCTTT. It codes for CASSFEQGNTEAFF.

Here the CDR3 DNA reads TGTGCCAGCAGTACCCCGGGACAGGGGAGCTCCTACAATGAGCAGTTCTTC. This gives the protein CASSTPGQGSSYNEQFF. J is TRBJ2-1 and V is TRBV6-2 or TRBV6-3; 10 bases are shared with TRBD1. From germline, CDR1 is MNHEY and CDR2 SVGEGT. Losses at the gene ends were 5 bases for V and 0 bases for J; bases not matched to a gene: 7. The CDR3 contains 17 residues.

The chain is built from TRBV6-1 and TRBJ1-1; D is undetermined. V gave up 2 bases and J gave up 2 bases, with 9 bases separating them. Germline CDR1 and CDR2: MNHNS and SASEGT. This CDR3 spans 14 amino acids. The CDR3 spells CASSENSLNTEAFF. The CDR3 coding sequence is TGTGCCAGCAGTGAAAATAGTCTTAACACTGAAGCTTTCTTT.

The genes are TRBV5-1 and TRBJ2-5; D perhaps matches TRBD1 (6 bases). CDR3 length: 16 amino acids. V lost 3 bases and J lost 5, with 20 bases in between. Looked up from germline, CDR1 is SGHRS and CDR2 is YFSETQ. CDR3 DNA sequence: TGCGCCAGCAGCTACGGCCTAACAGGGCTGGAGGAGACCCAGTACTTC. As protein: CASSYGLTGLEETQYF.

This clone showed up just once. The CDR3 reads CASSESGTASSYEQYF. The CDR3 DNA reads TGTGCCAGCAGTGAATCAGGGACTGCTAGCTCCTACGAGCAGTACTTC. V and J are TRBV6-1 and TRBJ2-7, with TRBD2 as a possible D gene (6 bases). V dropped 2 bases and J dropped 0 bases, with 14 bases sitting between them. Germline V gene data show CDR1 as MNHNS and CDR2 as SASEGT. CDR3 length equals 16 residues.

This clone was seen a few times. The chain has TRBV6-5 and TRBJ2-1; D not certain. The CDR3 spans 14 residues. Trimming took 7 bases from V and 5 from J, leaving 15 bases between them. CDR1 and CDR2 from the germline V gene are MNHEY and SVGAGI. DNA of the CDR3: TGTGCCAGCACCCTATTACCCGGGCACAATGAGCAGTTCTTC. It yields the protein CASTLLPGHNEQFF.

The chain carries TRBV13 and TRBJ1-6; 7 bases line up with TRBD1. Germline CDR1 reads PRHDT; CDR2 reads FYEKMQ (reference sequence). The CDR3 has 17 amino acids. J was trimmed by 8 bases and V by 0 bases; bases with no gene match: 10. The CDR3 bases are TGTGCCAGCAGCTTAGGCGTCAGGGGGGAATTGGATTCACCCCTCCACTTT. Protein product: CASSLGVRGELDSPLHF. Full variable domain (rest looked up from reference TRBV13 and TRBJ1-6): AAGVIQSPRHLIKEKRETATLKCYPIPRHDTVYWYQQGPGQDPQFLISFYEKMQSDKGSIPDRFSAQQFSDYHSELNMSSLELGDSALYFCASSLGVRGELDSPLHFGNGTRLTVT.

The chain couples TRBV12-3 or TRBV12-4 to TRBJ1-1; no definite D call. V lost 6 bases and J 4 bases, leaving 12 bases between the germline ends. The CDR3 is made up of 13 amino acids. The CDR3: CASSPVLATEAFF. CDR3 DNA: TGTGCCAGCAGCCCTGTGTTGGCCACTGAAGCTTTCTTT.

V gene TRBV7-9 combines with J gene TRBJ1-1; D might be TRBD1 (6 bases). This CDR3 contains 11 residues. The germline V and J ends were trimmed by 10 bases and 10 bases, with 16 bases remaining between them. Germline V gene lookup returns CDR1 SEHNR and CDR2 FQNEAQ (reference sequence). CDR3 bases: TGTGCCACCAATAACAGGGAAGGAGCTTTCTTT. Amino acid sequence: CATNNREGAFF.

The chain links TRBV27 to TRBJ1-4; D perhaps matches TRBD1 (5 bases). This CDR3 is 15 amino acids long. Germline assignment: CDR1 MNHEY and CDR2 SMNVEV (reference sequence). Trimming shortened V by 6 bases and J by 4 bases, and 15 bases separated the two germline ends. The CDR3 DNA follows: TGTGCCAGCAGACGGAACTCGGGACTTAATGAAAAACTGTTTTTT. It translates to CASRRNSGLNEKLFF.

The chain links TRBV7-6 to TRBJ2-1; D unclear. The CDR3 covers 11 residues. Germline V gives CDR1 SGHVS, CDR2 FNYEAQ. V gave up 8 bases and J gave up 2 bases, with 4 bases separating them. CDR3 sequence: CASGTYNEQFF. CDR3 coding DNA: TGTGCCAGCGGGACCTACAATGAGCAGTTCTTC.

The V and J genes are TRBV7-6 and TRBJ1-5; D possibly corresponds to TRBD1 (6 bases). CDR1 and CDR2 (germline): SGHVS, FNYEAQ. The CDR3 sequence is 15 residues long. The V end lost 3 bases, the J end lost 0 bases, and 9 bases lay between the germline ends. CDR3 protein: CASSLGTHSNQPQHF. The CDR3 bases are TGTGCCAGCAGCTTGGGGACACATAGCAATCAGCCCCAGCATTTT. The variable domain in full, completed from reference TRBV7-6 and TRBJ1-5, reads GAGVSQSPRYKVTKRGQDVALRCDPISGHVSLYWYRQALGQGPEFLTYFNYEAQQDKSGLPNDRFSAERPEGSISTLTIQRTEQRDSAMYRCASSLGTHSNQPQHFGDGTRLSIL.

This chain's CDR3 is CATSRDWQRTVEQYF. The CDR3 coding sequence is TGTGCCACCAGCAGAGATTGGCAGAGGACAGTCGAGCAGTACTTC. The chain links TRBV15 to TRBJ2-7; D may be TRBD1 (6 bases). Germline-derived CDR1 and CDR2 are LNHNV and YYDKDF (reference sequence). There are 15 residues in the CDR3. Trimming shortened V by 0 bases and J by 6 bases, and 15 bases separated the two germline ends.

J is TRBJ2-1 and V is TRBV11-2; D remains unclear. The V end was cut by 3 bases, the J end by 4 bases, with 7 bases between. Germline CDR1 SGHAT, CDR2 FQNNGV. CDR3 length: 13 amino acids. This CDR3 reads CASSFFRYNEQFF. DNA for the CDR3: TGTGCCAGCAGCTTCTTCCGGTACAATGAGCAGTTCTTC.

This chain joins TRBV24-1 and TRBJ1-4; D uncertain. V was clipped by 0 bases and J by 8 bases, with 6 bases between them. In germline, CDR1 is KGHDR, CDR2 SFDVKD. The CDR3 is 13 residues long. Here the CDR3 DNA reads TGTGCCACCAGTGATTTGCGTGAGGAAAAACTGTTTTTT. Its protein is CATSDLREEKLFF.

J is TRBJ1-4 and V is TRBV5-6; 7 nucleotides agree with TRBD1. The CDR3 length is 14 residues. With 3 bases clipped from V and 8 bases from J, the junction kept 7 bases outside the gene matches. CDR1 is SGHDT and CDR2 is YYEEEE in the germline V gene. CDR3 DNA: TGTGCCAGCAGCTCAGGGGGGCAAAGGGAAAAACTGTTTTTT. Its protein product is CASSSGGQREKLFF.

The chain links TRBV11-2 to TRBJ2-5; D is unclear. The CDR3 spans 13 residues. CDR1 is SGHAT, CDR2 FQNNGV, per germline. V was clipped by 2 bases and J by 2 bases, with 6 bases between them. CDR3 nucleotide sequence: TGTGCCAGCAGCTTATACCATCAAGAGACCCAGTACTTC. As protein: CASSLYHQETQYF.

In this sample, this clone turned up once. The chain combines TRBV3-1 (or the pseudogene TRBV3-2) with TRBJ2-5; D perhaps matches TRBD2 (6 bases). Germline V gives CDR1 LGHDT, CDR2 YNNKEL (reference sequence). This CDR3 is built from 11 residues. The CDR3 nucleotides read TGTGCTGGAGGGTTCGGCGAGACCCAGTACTTC. Protein product: CAGGFGETQYF.

To note about this clone: Additional DNA sequences in this sample encode the identical CDR3. The rearrangement uses TRBV9 and TRBJ1-5; D may be TRBD1 (5 bases). From germline, CDR1 is SGDLS and CDR2 YYNGEE. CDR3 length equals 15 residues. V was pared by 0 bases and J by 7 bases, with 14 bases between. CDR3 coding DNA: TGTGCCAGCAGCGTAGGGGGAGGGGAGGGGCAGCCCCAGCATTTT. Translation: CASSVGGGEGQPQHF.

The chain uses TRBV6-6 and TRBJ1-5, with a weak D call TRBD1 (5 bases). There are 16 residues in the CDR3. The ends were cut back, 4 bases at V and 1 base at J, with 14 bases in the middle. Germline V gives CDR1 MNHNY, CDR2 SVGAGI (reference sequence). In DNA, the CDR3 is TGTGCCAGCAGTTCACCGGGGTGGGGGAGCAATCAGCCCCAGCATTTT. Its translation: CASSSPGWGSNQPQHF.

The chain is built from TRBV6-1 and TRBJ1-5; 7 nucleotides line up with TRBD1. This CDR3 region has 16 residues. J lost 4 bases, V lost 2 bases, and 8 bases had no gene match. Looked up from germline, CDR1 is MNHNS and CDR2 is SASEGT. The DNA for the CDR3 is TGTGCCAGCAGTGAAAGGTCCCGGACAGGTAATCAGCCCCAGCATTTT. It yields the protein CASSERSRTGNQPQHF.